This record concerns one TCR beta chain sequence. Germline V lookup: CDR1 SGHAT, CDR2 FQNNGV. The CDR3 runs 16 residues. V lost 5 bases and J lost 2, with 16 bases in between. This sample is drawn from a study of blood T cell repertoires in COVID-19. TCRdb's table, derived via immunoSEQ multiplex PCR, lists solely in-frame clones and lacks some. The repertoire includes 300,000 to 350,000 clones, about nine tenths of them detected once, and roughly 7.3% sits in the top ten. The sequenced sample was peripheral blood. The chain carries TRBV11-2 and TRBJ1-3, with D maybe TRBD1 (6 bases). This receptor was identified in a woman aged 30 to 39 with COVID-19, enrolled during active disease. The CDR3 DNA is TGTGCCAGCAGCCTAGGACCGGGACATACTGGAAACACCATATATTTT. It translates to CASSLGPGHTGNTIYF.